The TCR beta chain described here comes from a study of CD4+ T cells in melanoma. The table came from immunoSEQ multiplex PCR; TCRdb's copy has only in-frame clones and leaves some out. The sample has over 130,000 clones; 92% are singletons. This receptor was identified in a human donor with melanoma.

The CDR3: CASSDGGTNYGYTF. CDR3 DNA: TGTGCCAGCAGTGATGGGGGGACAAACTATGGCTACACCTTC. This chain joins TRBV6-1 and TRBJ1-2; D perhaps matches TRBD1 (6 bases). The V end was cut by 3 bases, the J end by 2 bases, with 10 bases between. Germline loops: CDR1 MNHNS, CDR2 SASEGT. The CDR3 length is 14 residues.